Each of the 21 T cell receptor beta chains below was sequenced from the same sample in a study of identical twins. TCRdb called the 5' RACE reads again in MiXCR, with one record for every CDR3 protein. The sample lists about 890,000 distinct CDR3 sequences, approximately 13% occurring once. The sample was also linked to a second study, of yellow fever vaccine responses in identical twins.

The sequenced sample was PBMCs. These receptor sequences come from a young woman in good health.

This clonotype was recorded a few times. The chain is built from TRBV15 and TRBJ2-7, with D perhaps matching TRBD1 (5 bases). The germline V gene has CDR1 LNHNV and CDR2 YYDKDF (reference sequence). The CDR3 length is 15 residues. V gave up 0 bases and J gave up 4 bases, with 13 bases separating them. The DNA of the CDR3 is TGTGCCACCAGCAGAGACCCTACAGGCTCATACGAGCAGTACTTC. Translation: CATSRDPTGSYEQYF.

V gene TRBV6-2 or TRBV6-3 combines with J gene TRBJ1-6, with 8 bases matching TRBD1. This CDR3 has 15 residues. CDR1 is MNHEY, CDR2 SVGEGT, per germline. V lost 6 bases and J lost 7; bases outside the gene matches: 8. CDR3 amino acids: CASRPGQGRNSPLHF. In DNA, the CDR3 is TGTGCCAGCAGACCCGGACAGGGACGGAATTCACCCCTCCACTTT.

The rearrangement joins TRBV20-1 to TRBJ2-7, with TRBD1 matching over 7 bases. Losses at the gene ends were 6 bases for V and 2 bases for J; bases not matched to a gene: 4. The CDR3 runs to 12 residues. The germline V gene has CDR1 DFQATT and CDR2 SNEGSKA (reference sequence). The DNA of the CDR3 is TGCAGTGCCCGGACAGGAGCCTACGAGCAGTACGTC. It specifies CSARTGAYEQYV.

This clonotype was observed at least ten times. V usage is TRBV24-1 and J usage is TRBJ2-3, with D perhaps TRBD2 (6 bases). CDR3 size: 17 residues. The germline gives CDR1 KGHDR, CDR2 SFDVKD. V was cut by 3 bases and J by 0 bases, with 15 bases left in between. The CDR3 sequence: CATSDTSGTSSTDTQYF. CDR3 sequence (DNA): TGTGCCACCAGTGATACATCCGGGACTTCAAGCACAGATACGCAGTATTTT.

This clonotype was seen more than once but under ten times. This chain links TRBV7-2 with TRBJ2-2; D may match TRBD1 or TRBD2 (5 bases each). From germline, CDR1 is SGHTA and CDR2 FQGNSA. There are 15 residues in the CDR3. Trimming removed 8 bases at V and 3 bases at J, with 16 bases between. The CDR3 nucleotides read TGTGCCAGCGCGTTGAGGGGCCGAGACACCGGGGAGCTGTTTTTT. Translation gives CASALRGRDTGELFF.

This clonotype has just a few counts. The chain uses TRBV6-1 and TRBJ2-3; 9 bases agree with TRBD2. V was clipped by 4 bases and J by 4 bases; unmatched bases: 9. Germline lookup yields CDR1 MNHNS and CDR2 SASEGT. This CDR3 region has 16 residues. The CDR3 sequence is CASSARGGGAADTQYF. As DNA, the CDR3 is TGTGCCAGCAGTGCTCGGGGCGGGGGGGCCGCAGATACGCAGTATTTT.

This clonotype came up a few times. The chain uses TRBV3-1 and TRBJ2-1; 12 bases map to TRBD2. V trimming: 1 base; J trimming: 9 bases; junction bases outside the gene matches: 7. Germline assignment: CDR1 LGHDT and CDR2 YNNKEL (reference sequence). The CDR3 sequence is 16 residues long. In DNA, the CDR3 is TGTGCCAGCAGCCAAGGACTAGCGGGAGTGTCTGGTGAGCAGTTCTTC. It encodes CASSQGLAGVSGEQFF.

This clonotype has just a few counts. This sequence joins TRBV27 and TRBJ2-7; a weak D match, TRBD1 (7 bases). Germline CDR1 and CDR2: MNHEY and SMNVEV (reference sequence). Trimming cost V 3 bases and J 6 bases, with 12 bases left between them. The CDR3 sequence is 13 residues long. This CDR3 reads CASSFAQGGEQYF. The CDR3 bases are TGTGCCAGCAGTTTCGCTCAGGGGGGCGAGCAGTACTTC.

This clonotype was recorded many times. The chain has TRBV29-1 and TRBJ1-2; D ambiguous. Germline-derived CDR1 and CDR2 are SQVTM and ANQGSEA. This CDR3 contains 13 residues. Between the trimmed V and J ends, which lost 1 base and 5 bases, there was a span of 11 bases. CDR3 bases: TGCAGCGTTGAAGCGCAGGATGGGTATGGCTACACCTTC. This encodes CSVEAQDGYGYTF.

This clonotype has a handful of counts. The J gene is TRBJ1-2, the V gene TRBV5-1; 7 bases line up with TRBD1. Germline V CDR1 and CDR2: SGHRS, YFSETQ. The junction had 7 bases not matched to a gene; V was cut back by 0 bases and J by 2 bases. This CDR3 has 16 residues. The chain's CDR3 is CASSLEGTVPNYGYTF. The CDR3, as DNA: TGCGCCAGCAGCTTGGAAGGGACAGTTCCCAACTATGGCTACACCTTC.

The rearrangement links TRBV24-1 to TRBJ2-2; 11 nucleotides line up with TRBD2. Germline trimming cut 4 bases from V and 5 bases from J; bases unmatched to any gene: 8. This CDR3 comprises 17 residues. Per the germline V gene, CDR1 is KGHDR and CDR2 is SFDVKD. The CDR3 nucleotides read TGTGCCACCAGTGAAAATCAACTAGCGGGAGCTACCGGGGAGCTGTTTTTT. It translates to CATSENQLAGATGELFF.

This clonotype was seen a handful of times. The chain employs TRBV28 and TRBJ2-1; 7 bases agree with TRBD2. Germline-derived CDR1 and CDR2 are MDHEN and SYDVKM. The V segment lost 7 bases and the J segment 0 bases; nucleotides outside the gene matches: 3. There are 14 residues in the CDR3. The CDR3 region has the DNA TGTGCCAGCAAGCGGGATAACTCCTACAATGAGCAGTTCTTC. Translation: CASKRDNSYNEQFF.

This clonotype was observed a few times. This rearrangement joins TRBV5-1 to TRBJ2-3, with D tentatively TRBD1 (6 bases). Germline V gene sequence: CDR1 SGHRS, CDR2 YFSETQ. V was pared by 4 bases and J by 2 bases, with 14 bases between. CDR3 size: 15 residues. CDR3 nucleotide sequence: TGCGCCAGCAGCATTCAACAGGGATACACAGATACGCAGTATTTT. Encoded protein: CASSIQQGYTDTQYF.

This clonotype was recorded many times. V gene TRBV10-3 combines with J gene TRBJ1-2; TRBD1 matches at 7 bases. J lost 6 bases, V lost 10 bases, and 5 bases had no gene match. CDR1 ENHRY and CDR2 SYGVKD come from the germline V gene. CDR3 size: 11 residues. CDR3 amino acids: CATAGGNGYTF. The CDR3 DNA is TGTGCCACGGCAGGGGGGAATGGCTACACCTTC.

This clonotype showed up just a few times. The genes are TRBV28 and TRBJ1-2; D is ambiguous. CDR3 size: 11 residues. CDR1 and CDR2 from the germline V gene are MDHEN and SYDVKM. Trimming pared 6 bases from V and 8 bases from J, leaving 10 bases between. The CDR3 loop is CASSHSLGYTF. In nucleotides, the CDR3 is TGTGCCAGCAGCCACAGCTTAGGCTACACCTTC.

This clonotype was observed a handful of times. The gene calls are TRBV15 and TRBJ2-1, with D hard to call. Germline values: CDR1 LNHNV, CDR2 YYDKDF (reference sequence). Trimming shortened V by 5 bases and J by 0 bases, and 11 bases separated the two germline ends. This CDR3 contains 15 residues. CDR3 coding DNA: TGTGCCACCAGCGCCAGGATTAGCTCCTACAATGAGCAGTTCTTC. This codes for CATSARISSYNEQFF.

The chain employs TRBV20-1 and TRBJ2-5; either TRBD1 or TRBD2 may supply D (5 bases each). The CDR3 covers 12 residues. V lost 4 bases to trimming and J lost 1 base, with 7 bases between them. Germline CDR1 reads DFQATT; CDR2 reads SNEGSKA (reference sequence). The CDR3 loop reads CSAIGTQETQYF. As DNA, the CDR3 is TGCAGTGCTATAGGGACCCAAGAGACCCAGTACTTC.

The chain is built from TRBV15 and TRBJ1-2; unclear D gene. Trimming took 0 bases from V and 4 from J, leaving 12 bases between them. The CDR3 runs 15 residues. From germline, CDR1 is LNHNV and CDR2 YYDKDF (reference sequence). CDR3 loop: CATSRDEHGRYGYTF. CDR3 sequence (DNA): TGTGCCACCAGCAGAGATGAGCACGGCCGCTATGGCTACACCTTC.

The rearrangement uses TRBV28 and TRBJ2-1; 9 bases line up with TRBD1. Germline assignment: CDR1 MDHEN and CDR2 SYDVKM. CDR3 length: 15 amino acids. Trimming removed 5 bases from V and 4 bases from J; junction bases left unmatched: 6. CDR3 protein: CASSIPGQGYNEQFF. The CDR3 bases are TGTGCCAGCAGTATCCCGGGACAGGGTTACAATGAGCAGTTCTTC.

V usage is TRBV12-3 or TRBV12-4 and J usage is TRBJ2-3; D remains ambiguous. Trimming stripped 6 bases from V and 6 bases from J, with 7 bases between. The CDR3 consists of 11 residues. The CDR3 bases are TGTGCCAGCAGGATAACCGATACGCAGTATTTT. Translating gives CASRITDTQYF.

This chain connects TRBV20-1 to TRBJ2-1; a possible D gene is TRBD2 (5 bases). Germline-derived CDR1 and CDR2 are DFQATT and SNEGSKA (reference sequence). CDR3 length: 14 residues. Trimming left V 6 bases short and J 2 bases short, with 14 bases between. CDR3 region: CSAIALEAYNEQFF. CDR3 in DNA: TGCAGTGCCATCGCTTTGGAGGCCTACAATGAGCAGTTCTTC.